This T cell receptor (beta chain) is drawn from a study of control samples from healthy donors and cancer patients. V was pared by 6 bases and J by 6 bases, with 5 bases of the junction left unmatched. The CDR3 spans 13 residues. Germline CDR1 and CDR2: KGHSH and LQKENI. Only in-frame clones appear in the TCRdb table, and some are missing; sequencing was by immunoSEQ multiplex PCR. The table has about 130,000 clones, about nine tenths seen once. This clonotype was sampled from a man between 18 and 35 years old in good health. The chain links TRBV18 to TRBJ1-1, with 9 bases lining up with TRBD1. Input material: blood. CDR3 DNA: TGTGCCAGCTCTGGACAGGGGAATTCTGAAGCTTTCTTT. Its protein product is CASSGQGNSEAFF.